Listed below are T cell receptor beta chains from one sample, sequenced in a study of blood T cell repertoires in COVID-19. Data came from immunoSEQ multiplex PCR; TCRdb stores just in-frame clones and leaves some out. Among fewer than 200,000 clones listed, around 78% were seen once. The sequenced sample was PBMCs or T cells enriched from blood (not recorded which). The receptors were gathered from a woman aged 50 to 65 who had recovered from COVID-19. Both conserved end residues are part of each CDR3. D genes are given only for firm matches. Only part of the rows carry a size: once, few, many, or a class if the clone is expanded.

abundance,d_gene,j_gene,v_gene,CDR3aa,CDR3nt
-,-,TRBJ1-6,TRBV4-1,CASSQVSGGGNSPLHF,TGCGCCAGCAGCCAAGTTTCGGGGGGTGGTAATTCACCCCTCCACTTT
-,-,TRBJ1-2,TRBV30,CACLGLLNSNYGYTF,TGTGCCTGCCTTGGGCTCCTAAATTCTAACTATGGCTACACCTTC
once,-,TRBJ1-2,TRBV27,CASSFAGSYGYTF,TGTGCCAGCAGTTTCGCGGGGTCTTATGGCTACACCTTC
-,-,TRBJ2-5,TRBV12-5,CASALVERETQYF,TGTGCTAGTGCCTTGGTGGAGAGAGAGACCCAGTACTTC
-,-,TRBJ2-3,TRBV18,CASSPDQGLDTQYF,TGTGCCAGCTCACCAGACCAGGGGTTAGATACGCAGTATTTT
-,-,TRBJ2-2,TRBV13,CASSLTGLNTGELFF,TGTGCCAGCAGCTTAACAGGGCTGAACACCGGGGAGCTGTTTTTT
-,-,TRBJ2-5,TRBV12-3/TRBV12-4,CASSLVPGETQYF,TGTGCCAGCAGTTTAGTGCCAGGGGAGACCCAGTACTTC
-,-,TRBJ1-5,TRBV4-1,CASRDLGAGNQPQHF,TGCGCCAGCAGGGATTTGGGGGCTGGCAATCAGCCCCAGCATTTT
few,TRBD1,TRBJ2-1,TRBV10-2,CASSELGGANNEQFF,TGCGCCAGCAGTGAGTTAGGGGGCGCGAACAATGAGCAGTTCTTC
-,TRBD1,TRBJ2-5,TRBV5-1,CASSPPSGTGLETQYF,TGCGCCAGCAGCCCCCCGAGTGGGACAGGGCTAGAGACCCAGTACTTC
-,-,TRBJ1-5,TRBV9,CASSSGSQPQHF,TGTGCCAGCAGCTCGGGTTCTCAGCCCCAGCATTTT
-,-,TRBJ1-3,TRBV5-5,CASSFSTLGGISGNTIYF,TGTGCCAGCAGCTTTTCTACTTTGGGGGGGATCTCTGGAAACACCATATATTTT
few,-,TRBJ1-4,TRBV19,CASKETTGEKLFF,TGTGCCAGTAAAGAGACTACTGGTGAAAAACTGTTTTTT
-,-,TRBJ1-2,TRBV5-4,CASSFPENYGYTF,TGTGCCAGCAGCTTCCCCGAGAACTATGGCTACACCTTC
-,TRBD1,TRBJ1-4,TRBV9,CASSLGQGRATNEKLFF,TGTGCCAGCAGCCTTGGACAGGGGAGGGCAACTAATGAAAAACTGTTTTTT
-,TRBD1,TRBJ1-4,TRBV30,CAWSWTGASEKLFF,TGTGCCTGGAGTTGGACAGGGGCGAGTGAAAAACTGTTTTTT
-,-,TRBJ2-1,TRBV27,CASSSVTYNEQFF,TGTGCCAGCAGTTCTGTTACCTACAATGAGCAGTTCTTC
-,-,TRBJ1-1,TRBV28,CASSLGGGTGAEAFF,TGTGCCAGCAGTTTAGGAGGAGGTACGGGGGCTGAAGCTTTCTTT
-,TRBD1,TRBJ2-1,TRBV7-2,CASSLPRTGAEQFF,TGTGCCAGCAGCTTACCCAGGACAGGGGCCGAGCAGTTCTTC
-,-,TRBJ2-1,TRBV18,CASSPGLYNEQFF,TGTGCCAGCTCACCGGGGCTTTACAATGAGCAGTTCTTC
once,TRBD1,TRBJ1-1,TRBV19,CASSWDRQNTEAFF,TGTGCCAGTAGTTGGGACAGACAGAACACTGAAGCTTTCTTT
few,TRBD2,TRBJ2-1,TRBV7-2,CASSLGRGAYNEQFF,TGTGCCAGCAGCTTAGGGCGGGGGGCGTACAATGAGCAGTTCTTC
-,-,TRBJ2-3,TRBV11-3,CASSLDGGSTDTQYF,TGTGCCAGCAGCTTAGACGGGGGTAGCACAGATACGCAGTATTTT
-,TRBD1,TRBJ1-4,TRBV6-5,CASSPTGEGEKLFF,TGTGCCAGCAGTCCAACAGGGGAAGGGGAAAAACTGTTTTTT
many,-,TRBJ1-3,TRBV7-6,CASSPTTLGKGNTIYF,TGTGCCAGCAGCCCAACCACACTAGGGAAGGGAAACACCATATATTTT
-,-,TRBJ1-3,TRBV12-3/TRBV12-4,CASRSYRDTIYF,TGTGCCAGCAGGTCCTACAGAGACACCATATATTTT
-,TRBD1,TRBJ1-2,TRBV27,CASSFWGQGFYGYTF,TGTGCCAGCAGTTTCTGGGGACAGGGATTCTATGGCTACACCTTC
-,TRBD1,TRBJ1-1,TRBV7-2,CASSFQQGAQAFF,TGTGCCAGCAGCTTTCAACAGGGGGCGCAAGCTTTCTTT